The 9 T cell receptor beta chains given below trace back to one sample, sequenced in a study of OX40 agonist ivuxolimab in advanced cancers. TCRdb keeps only in-frame clones here, not all; method: immunoSEQ multiplex PCR. The sample has 70,000 to 95,000 clones; about 86% are singletons. The sample consisted of CD4+ or CD8+ T cells sorted from blood, taken in a trial of the OX40 agonist ivuxolimab. Receptors were obtained from an adult with an advanced solid tumor such as melanoma, head and neck, liver or kidney cancer.

This clone has just a few counts. The CDR3 nucleotides are TGTGCCAGCAGTTTAAATTGGCAGTCTGGAAACACCATATATTTT. It codes for CASSLNWQSGNTIYF. V and J are TRBV28 and TRBJ1-3, with D unresolved. Germline CDR1 MDHEN, CDR2 SYDVKM. V lost 2 bases, J lost 1 base, and 9 bases lay in between. The CDR3 runs 15 residues.

The V and J genes are TRBV28 and TRBJ2-2, with TRBD1 as a possible D gene (6 bases). Germline V gene lookup returns CDR1 MDHEN and CDR2 SYDVKM. This CDR3 has 14 amino acids. V dropped 8 bases and J dropped 4 bases, with 14 bases sitting between them. CDR3 in DNA: TGTGCCAGCTCATACAGGGTTGGCACCGGGGAGCTGTTTTTT. Translated: CASSYRVGTGELFF.

The chain carries TRBV2 and TRBJ2-3, with D perhaps matching TRBD2 (6 bases). The V gene's germline CDR1 is SNHLY and CDR2 FYNNEI. The CDR3 covers 15 residues. V shed 6 bases and J shed 6 bases, with 19 bases lying between them. The CDR3, as DNA: TGTGCCAGCAGCCCTGGATTCGGGGGATTGGATACGCAGTATTTT. As protein: CASSPGFGGLDTQYF.

The V gene is TRBV2, the J gene TRBJ2-7; the match to TRBD2 covers 7 bases. The CDR3 contains 13 residues. After removal of 5 bases from V and 6 bases from J, the junction contained 7 bases not matched to a gene. Germline V lookup: CDR1 SNHLY, CDR2 FYNNEI. The CDR3 sequence is CASSQEGRAEQYF. DNA for the CDR3: TGTGCCAGCAGTCAAGAGGGGAGGGCCGAGCAGTACTTC.

The rearrangement joins TRBV25-1 to TRBJ2-3; the D is unclear. There are 16 residues in the CDR3. The germline V gene has CDR1 MGHDK and CDR2 SYGVNS. The V end lost 4 bases, the J end lost 4 bases, and 18 bases lay between the germline ends. The CDR3 region has the DNA TGTGCCAGCAGTGGCTCAAGCGTAGTTTTCCCAGATACGCAGTATTTT. This codes for CASSGSSVVFPDTQYF.

This clone was counted a single time. The V gene is TRBV6-5, the J gene TRBJ1-5; tentatively, D is TRBD1 (5 bases). The length of the CDR3 is 16 residues. Germline CDR1 is MNHEY and CDR2 is SVGAGI. Trimming pared 4 bases from V and 0 bases from J, leaving 13 bases between. The chain's CDR3 is CASSFVRQYSNQPQHF. The CDR3 coding sequence is TGTGCCAGCAGTTTCGTCCGACAGTATAGCAATCAGCCCCAGCATTTT.

A single count supports this clone. The rearrangement links TRBV6-5 to TRBJ2-3, with D tentatively TRBD1 (5 bases). CDR3 size: 15 residues. Germline values: CDR1 MNHEY, CDR2 SVGAGI. The V and J ends lost 0 bases and 9 bases respectively, with 16 bases between them. In nucleotides, the CDR3 is TGTGCCAGCAGTTACTCTCGGCAGGGCCTGGAGACGCAGTATTTT. It is translated as CASSYSRQGLETQYF.

V gene TRBV28 combines with J gene TRBJ2-5; TRBD2 might be the D (5 bases). The V end was cut by 5 bases, the J end by 5 bases, with 18 bases between. Germline V gives CDR1 MDHEN, CDR2 SYDVKM. The CDR3 length is 15 residues. CDR3 nucleotides: TGTGCCAGCAGTGCGACTAAGCTATTGCATGAGACCCAGTACTTC. Protein sequence: CASSATKLLHETQYF.

This chain links TRBV19 with TRBJ1-6; D is undetermined. The germline V gene has CDR1 LNHDA and CDR2 SQIVND (reference sequence). The CDR3 has 16 residues. V was shortened by 4 bases and J by 0 bases, with 10 bases between the two germline ends. The CDR3 DNA reads as TGTGCCAGTAGTAATCCGGGGAGCTCCTATAATTCACCCCTCCACTTT. Translation: CASSNPGSSYNSPLHF. The full variable domain, with the rest looked up from reference TRBV19 and TRBJ1-6, is DGGITQSPKYLFRKEGQNVTLSCEQNLNHDAMYWYRQDPGQGLRLIYYSQIVNDFQKGDIAEGYSVSREKKESFPLTVTSAQKNPTAFYLCASSNPGSSYNSPLHFGNGTRLTVT.